The T cell receptor beta chain described here comes from a study of cytomegalovirus exposure and HLA in healthy donors. The repertoire was sequenced with immunoSEQ multiplex PCR; TCRdb's copy has only in-frame clones and lacks some. The table shows under 95,000 clones, with 94% occurring only once. Looked up from germline, CDR1 is SGHVS and CDR2 is FNYEAQ. The trim removed 5 bases at V and 9 bases at J, leaving 12 bases unmatched. The CDR3 runs 16 residues. The chain combines TRBV7-6 with TRBJ2-1; 11 nucleotides match TRBD2. The sequenced material came from PBMCs. This receptor was identified in a woman between 18 and 30 years old in good health and CMV-seronegative. The CDR3 DNA reads TGTGCCAGCAGCCCCCCGGGAGTAGCGGGAGGGATTGAGCAGTTCTTC. Translating it yields CASSPPGVAGGIEQFF.